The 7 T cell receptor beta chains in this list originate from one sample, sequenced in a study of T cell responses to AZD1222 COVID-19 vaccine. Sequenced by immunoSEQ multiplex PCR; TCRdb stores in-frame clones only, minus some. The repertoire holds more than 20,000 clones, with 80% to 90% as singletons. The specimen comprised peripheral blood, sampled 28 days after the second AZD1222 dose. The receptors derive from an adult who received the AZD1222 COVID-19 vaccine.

CDR3 loop: CSVEHRTYGYTF. The CDR3 DNA is TGCAGCGTTGAACACCGAACTTATGGCTACACCTTC. V and J are TRBV29-1 and TRBJ1-2; D remains ambiguous. Trimming shortened V by 2 bases and J by 5 bases, and 9 bases separated the two germline ends. The CDR3 runs 12 residues. CDR1 and CDR2 (germline): SQVTM, ANQGSEA. Full variable domain (outside the CDR3, taken from reference TRBV29-1 and TRBJ1-2): SAVISQKPSRDICQRGTSLTIQCQVDSQVTMMFWYRQQPGQSLTLIATANQGSEATYESGFVIDKFPISRPNLTFSTLTVSNMSPEDSSIYLCSVEHRTYGYTFGSGTRLTVV.

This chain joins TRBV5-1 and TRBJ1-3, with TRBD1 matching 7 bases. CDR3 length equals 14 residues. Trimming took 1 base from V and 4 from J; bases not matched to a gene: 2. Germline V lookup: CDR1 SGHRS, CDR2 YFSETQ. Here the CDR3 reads CASSLTGEGNTIYF. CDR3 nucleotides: TGCGCCAGCAGCTTGACAGGGGAGGGAAACACCATATATTTT. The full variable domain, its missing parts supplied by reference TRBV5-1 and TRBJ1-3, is KAGVTQTPRYLIKTRGQQVTLSCSPISGHRSVSWYQQTPGQGLQFLFEYFSETQRNKGNFPGRFSGRQFSNSRSEMNVSTLELGDSALYLCASSLTGEGNTIYFGEGSWLTVV.

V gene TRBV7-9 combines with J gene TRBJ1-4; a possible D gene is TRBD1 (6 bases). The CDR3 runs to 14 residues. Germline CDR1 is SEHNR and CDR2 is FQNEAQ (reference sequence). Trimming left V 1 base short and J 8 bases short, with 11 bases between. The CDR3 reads CASSLEGGTEKLFF. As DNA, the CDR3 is TGTGCCAGCAGCTTAGAGGGGGGGACCGAAAAACTGTTTTTT.

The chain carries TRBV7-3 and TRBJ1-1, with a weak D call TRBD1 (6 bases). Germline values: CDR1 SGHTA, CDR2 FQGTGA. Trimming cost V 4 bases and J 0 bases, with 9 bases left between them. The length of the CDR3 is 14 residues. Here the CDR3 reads CASSYTGMNTEAFF. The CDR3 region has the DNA TGTGCCAGCAGCTATACAGGGATGAACACTGAAGCTTTCTTT.

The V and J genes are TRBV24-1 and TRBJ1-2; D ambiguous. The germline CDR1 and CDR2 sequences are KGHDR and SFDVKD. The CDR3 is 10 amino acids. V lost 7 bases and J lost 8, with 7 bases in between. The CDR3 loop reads CATRRKGYTF. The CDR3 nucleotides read TGTGCCACCAGAAGGAAAGGCTACACCTTC.

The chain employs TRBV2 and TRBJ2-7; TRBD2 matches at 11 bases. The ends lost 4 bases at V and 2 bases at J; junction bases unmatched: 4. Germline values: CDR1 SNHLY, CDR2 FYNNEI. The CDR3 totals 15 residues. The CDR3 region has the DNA TGTGCCAGCAGTGTTACTAGCGGGGGAACCTACGAGCAGTACTTC. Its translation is CASSVTSGGTYEQYF.

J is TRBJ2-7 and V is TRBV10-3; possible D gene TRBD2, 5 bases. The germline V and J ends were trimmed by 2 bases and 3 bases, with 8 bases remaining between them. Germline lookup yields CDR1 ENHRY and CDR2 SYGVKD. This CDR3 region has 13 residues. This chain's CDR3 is CAISEPTSYEQYF. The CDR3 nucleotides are TGTGCCATCAGTGAGCCCACTAGCTACGAGCAGTACTTC.